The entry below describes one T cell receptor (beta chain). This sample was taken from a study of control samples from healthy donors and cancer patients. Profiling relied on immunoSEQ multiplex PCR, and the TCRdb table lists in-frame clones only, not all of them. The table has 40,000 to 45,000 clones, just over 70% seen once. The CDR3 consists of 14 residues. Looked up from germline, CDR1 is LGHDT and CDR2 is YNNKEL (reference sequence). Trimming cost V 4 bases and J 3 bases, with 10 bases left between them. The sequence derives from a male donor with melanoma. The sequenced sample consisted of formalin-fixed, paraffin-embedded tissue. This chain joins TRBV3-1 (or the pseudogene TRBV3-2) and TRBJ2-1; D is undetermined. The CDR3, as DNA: TGTGCCAGCAGCCCCCCTACAAGCTACAATGAGCAGTTCTTC. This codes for CASSPPTSYNEQFF.